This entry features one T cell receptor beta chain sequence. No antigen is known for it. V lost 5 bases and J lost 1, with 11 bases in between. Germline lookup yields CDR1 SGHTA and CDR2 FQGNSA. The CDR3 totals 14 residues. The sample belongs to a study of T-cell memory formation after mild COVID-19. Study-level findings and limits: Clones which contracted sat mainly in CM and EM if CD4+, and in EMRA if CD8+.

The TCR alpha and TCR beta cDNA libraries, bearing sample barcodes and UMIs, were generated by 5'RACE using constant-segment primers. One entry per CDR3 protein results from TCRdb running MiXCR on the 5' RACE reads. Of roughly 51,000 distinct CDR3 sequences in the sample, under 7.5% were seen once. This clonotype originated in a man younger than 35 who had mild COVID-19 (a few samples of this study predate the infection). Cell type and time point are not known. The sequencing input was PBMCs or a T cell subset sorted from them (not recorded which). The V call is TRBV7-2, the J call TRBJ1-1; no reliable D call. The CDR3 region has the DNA TGTGCCAGCAGCCCAGGTGCAGCGAACACTGAAGCTTTCTTT. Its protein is CASSPGAANTEAFF.